The 11 T cell receptor beta chains presented below share a single source sample, sequenced in a study of tumor-infiltrating lymphocytes in primary liver carcinoma. Bulk tissue was left unsorted, and RNA and DNA were co-extracted from about 19-30 mg of it. Total RNA amounting to roughly 480 ng was the source from which TCR beta cDNA was made with a constant-region primer. Nested multiplex PCR, run for three rounds with slightly modified ARM-PCR, yielded TCR beta libraries. The first two PCR rounds, nine to ten cycles each, used TRBV1-TRBV30 forward primers and a C-beta reverse primer. TCRdb re-called the multiplex PCR reads with MiXCR, one entry per CDR3 protein. The table shows 100,000 or so distinct CDR3 sequences, with approximately 71% occurring only once. The sequenced material came from liver tumor tissue from sampling region 5. Subset of the sample: tumor region T5, tumor centre. The receptors here all came from a woman aged 60-75 years with primary liver carcinoma and hepatitis B virus infection.

The rearrangement links TRBV11-2 to TRBJ2-3; 14 bases are a match to TRBD2. The CDR3 runs to 13 residues. V lost 7 bases and J lost 12; bases outside the gene matches: 6. The germline V gene encodes CDR1 SGHAT and CDR2 FQNNGV. The CDR3 spells CASNSGLAGGQYF. The CDR3 nucleotides are TGTGCCAGCAACTCTGGACTAGCGGGAGGCCAGTATTTT.

This clonotype was recorded only once. The chain carries TRBV29-1 and TRBJ2-5; D not certain. Deletions cut 5 bases from V and 7 bases from J, with 11 bases between. This CDR3 spans 11 amino acids. CDR1 SQVTM and CDR2 ANQGSEA come from the germline V gene. CDR3 amino acids: CSVKYQRTQYF. In DNA form, the CDR3 reads TGCAGCGTTAAATACCAAAGGACCCAGTACTTC.

Ten or more counts support this clonotype. The gene calls are TRBV4-1 and TRBJ2-1, with D tentatively TRBD2 (5 bases). V lost 4 bases and J 4 bases, leaving 8 bases between the germline ends. The CDR3 totals 13 residues. CDR1 MGHRA and CDR2 YSYEKL come from the germline V gene. In DNA form, the CDR3 reads TGCGCCAGCAGCCGTGACTATTACAATGAGCAGTTCTTC. It codes for CASSRDYYNEQFF.

The V call is TRBV5-1, the J call TRBJ2-5, with D perhaps assigned TRBD1 or TRBD2 (5 bases each). Germline values: CDR1 SGHRS, CDR2 YFSETQ. This CDR3 has 12 amino acids. The ends were cut back, 4 bases at V and 14 bases at J, with 18 bases in the middle. For the CDR3, the DNA is TGCGCCAGCAGCGCGGACGGGGCACTCAATTACTTC. Protein sequence: CASSADGALNYF.

Comment on this clonotype: One junction end does not reproduce the germline sequence, and a read error may be involved. The rearrangement uses TRBV11-2 and TRBJ2-5; 7 nucleotides agree with TRBD2. Germline CDR1 reads SGHAT; CDR2 reads FQNNGV. This CDR3 is 16 amino acids long. The CDR3 sequence is CASSPIGLVGIKTQYF. CDR3 bases: TGTGCCAGCAGCCCGATCGGACTAGTGGGAATAAAGACCCAGTATTTC.

In the case of this clonotype: A junction boundary mismatches the germline segment, possibly from a read error. V gene TRBV11-2 combines with J gene TRBJ2-1; TRBD1 matches at 11 bases. CDR1 and CDR2 from the germline V gene are SGHAT and FQNNGV. This CDR3 spans 17 amino acids. CDR3 DNA sequence: TGTGCCAGCAGCTTCTCCGGCCCGGGACAGGGGGTCGGTGAGCATTTCTTC. Encoded protein: CASSFSGPGQGVGEHFF. The entire variable domain, with the rest obtained from reference TRBV11-2 and TRBJ2-1, is as follows: EAGVAQSPRYKIIEKRQSVAFWCNPISGHATLYWYQQILGQGPKLLIQFQNNGVVDDSQLPKDRFSAERLKGVDSTLKIQPAKLEDSAVYLCASSFSGPGQGVGEHFFGPGTRLTVL.

About this clonotype: The junction and the germline gene differ at one end; a read error may be behind it. This chain connects TRBV11-2 to TRBJ2-2, with a tentative D call TRBD2 (5 bases). Germline V gene data show CDR1 as SGHAT and CDR2 as FQNNGV. The CDR3 consists of 17 residues. CDR3 coding DNA: TGTGTCAGCAGCTTATCCCTGTGGGGAGCGAACACCGGGGAGCTGTTTTTT. Translated: CVSSLSLWGANTGELFF. Filled out from reference TRBV11-2 and TRBJ2-2, the complete variable domain reads EAGVAQSPRYKIIEKRQSVAFWCNPISGHATLYWYQQILGQGPKLLIQFQNNGVVDDSQLPKDRFSAERLKGVDSTLKIQPAKLEDSAVYLCVSSLSLWGANTGELFFGEGSRLTVL.

Ten or more counts support this clonotype. This rearrangement joins TRBV28 to TRBJ2-7; no clear D. Looked up from germline, CDR1 is MDHEN and CDR2 is SYDVKM. The V gene lost 7 bases and the J gene lost 0 bases, with 10 bases spanning the gap. This CDR3 comprises 13 residues. The CDR3 DNA reads as TGTGCCAGCACCGAAAGGAGCTCCTACGAGCAGTACTTC. As protein: CASTERSSYEQYF.

The chain uses TRBV12-5 and TRBJ1-1; D unclear. Germline CDR1 reads LGHNT; CDR2 reads FRNRAP. This CDR3 contains 11 residues. CDR3 residues: CANSSGVEAFF. The CDR3 DNA sequence: TGTGCCAACAGTTCAGGAGTTGAAGCTTTCTTT. Variable domain in full (rest from reference TRBV12-5 and TRBJ1-1): DARVTQTPRHKVTEMGQEVTMRCQPILGHNTVFWYRQTMMQGLELLAYFRNRAPLDDSGMPKDRFSAEMPDATLATLKIQPSEPRDSAVYFCANSSGVEAFFGQGTRLTVV.

Remarks on this clonotype: Germline and junction disagree at one end, which may indicate a read error. The rearrangement uses TRBV11-2 and TRBJ2-2; possibly TRBD2 for D (6 bases). CDR1 SGHAT and CDR2 FQNNGV come from the germline V gene. The CDR3 sequence is 16 residues long. The CDR3 DNA is TGTGCCAGCAGCTCTGACGGGAGTGGGGTATCCGGGGAGCCGTTTTTT. This translates into CASSSDGSGVSGEPFF.

This clonotype was counted ten times or more. A junction end diverges from the germline sequence, so it may reflect a read error. The rearrangement joins TRBV30 to TRBJ2-6, with a tentative D call TRBD1 (5 bases). CDR3 size: 14 residues. Germline-derived CDR1 and CDR2 are GTSNPN and SVGIG (reference sequence). The CDR3 region is CAWNQGSEANVLTF. CDR3 sequence (DNA): TGTGCCTGGAATCAGGGATCTGAGGCCAACGTCCTGACTTTC.